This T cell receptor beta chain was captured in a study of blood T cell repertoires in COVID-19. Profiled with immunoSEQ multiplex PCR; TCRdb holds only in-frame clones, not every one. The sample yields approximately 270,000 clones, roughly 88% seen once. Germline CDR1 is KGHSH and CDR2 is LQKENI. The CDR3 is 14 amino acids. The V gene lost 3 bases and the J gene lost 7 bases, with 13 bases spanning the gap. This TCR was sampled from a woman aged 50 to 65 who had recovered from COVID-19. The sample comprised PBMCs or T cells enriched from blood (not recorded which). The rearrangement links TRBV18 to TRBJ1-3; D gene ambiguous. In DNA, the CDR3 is TGTGCCAGCTCACCTTCTGTCTATGCGAACACCATATATTTT. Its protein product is CASSPSVYANTIYF.